This TCR beta chain was captured by sequencing in a study of cytotoxic CD8 clonotypes in ibrutinib-treated CLL. This clone turned up a few times. Its antigen is not identified. The data were produced by immunoSEQ multiplex PCR, yet TCRdb's version contains in-frame clones alone and is incomplete. The sample carries just over 200,000 clones, roughly 79% recorded once. Study results and limitations: Clonality rose at ibrutinib response and fell back toward baseline at progression.

Germline V gene lookup returns CDR1 SNHLY and CDR2 FYNNEI. The CDR3 length is 15 residues. Trimming removed 7 bases from V and 3 bases from J; junction bases left unmatched: 8. The gene calls are TRBV2 and TRBJ1-5; 8 bases match TRBD1. The source was PBMCs, collected after 12 months of ibrutinib treatment. The origin of this receptor is a human donor with chronic lymphocytic leukemia. The CDR3 sequence: CASKRSGGANQPQHF. CDR3 sequence (DNA): TGTGCCAGCAAACGGTCAGGGGGCGCCAATCAGCCCCAGCATTTT. The whole variable domain, remainder taken from reference TRBV2 and TRBJ1-5, is EPEVTQTPSHQVTQMGQEVILRCVPISNHLYFYWYRQILGQKVEFLVSFYNNEISEKSEIFDDQFSVERPDGSNFTLKIRSTKLEDSAMYFCASKRSGGANQPQHFGDGTRLSIL.